Shown below are 19 T cell receptor beta chains from a single sample sequenced in a study of blood T cell repertoires in COVID-19. This table comes from immunoSEQ multiplex PCR, and its TCRdb copy is limited to in-frame clones, with some not included. The sample comprises about 200,000 clones, over 75% of which are singletons, and around 8% rests with the top ten. Sequencing was carried out using peripheral blood. The source of these receptors is a woman of 80 years or more with acute or convalescent COVID-19.

The genes are TRBV5-1 and TRBJ1-1; 7 nucleotides line up with TRBD1. The trim removed 4 bases at V and 0 bases at J, leaving 6 bases unmatched. The germline V gene has CDR1 SGHRS and CDR2 YFSETQ. This CDR3 is built from 15 residues. The CDR3 DNA reads TGCGCCAGCAGCCCCGAGACAGGGATGAACACTGAAGCTTTCTTT. Protein product: CASSPETGMNTEAFF.

The rearrangement uses TRBV3-1 (or the pseudogene TRBV3-2) and TRBJ1-1, with 8 bases matching TRBD1. The CDR3 has 15 residues. CDR1 is LGHDT, CDR2 YNNKEL, per germline (reference sequence). V lost 4 bases, J lost 3 bases, and 7 bases stayed unmatched. CDR3: CASSPPGQEHTEAFF. CDR3 coding DNA: TGTGCCAGCAGCCCACCGGGACAGGAACACACTGAAGCTTTCTTT.

V usage is TRBV7-2 and J usage is TRBJ1-2, with a weak D call TRBD1 (6 bases). Trimming removed 1 base at V and 7 bases at J, with 13 bases between. The CDR3 totals 14 residues. CDR1 is SGHTA, CDR2 FQGNSA, per germline. DNA of the CDR3: TGTGCCAGCAGCTTAGACGGGGGGCAACGTGGCTACACCTTC. It yields the protein CASSLDGGQRGYTF. The full variable domain, in which reference TRBV7-2 and TRBJ1-2 provide the parts outside the CDR3, is GAGVSQSPSNKVTEKGKDVELRCDPISGHTALYWYRQSLGQGLEFLIYFQGNSAPDKSGLPSDRFSAERTGGSVSTLTIQRTQQEDSAVYLCASSLDGGQRGYTFGSGTRLTVV.

At least ten counts were recorded for this clone. The V gene is TRBV4-1, the J gene TRBJ1-4; unclear D gene. Germline loops: CDR1 MGHRA, CDR2 YSYEKL. Trimming removed 0 bases at V and 11 bases at J, with 4 bases between. There are 11 residues in the CDR3. This CDR3 is CASSQERKLFF. DNA of the CDR3: TGCGCCAGCAGCCAAGAGAGGAAACTGTTTTTT.

V is TRBV5-1 and J is TRBJ2-3; a weak D match, TRBD2 (5 bases). V lost 4 bases, J lost 6 bases, and 21 bases lay in between. CDR3 size: 16 residues. The germline gives CDR1 SGHRS, CDR2 YFSETQ. CDR3 DNA sequence: TGCGCCAGCAGCCCCGAGGGTCCACCTCGCGGGGATACGCAGTATTTT. Encoded protein: CASSPEGPPRGDTQYF.

CDR3 nucleotides: TGTGCCAGCACCGGGGGGGGCGTCTACACCATATATTTT. Its translation: CASTGGGVYTIYF. V and J are TRBV7-2 and TRBJ1-3; tentative D call: TRBD1 (6 bases). V lost 7 bases to trimming and J lost 8 bases, with 15 bases between them. The CDR3 consists of 13 residues. Germline V gene sequence: CDR1 SGHTA, CDR2 FQGNSA.

The rearrangement uses TRBV10-3 and TRBJ2-1; 8 positions agree with TRBD2. V shed 2 bases and J 2 bases; nucleotides not matched to a gene: 11. Germline-derived CDR1 and CDR2 are ENHRY and SYGVKD. This CDR3 has 18 residues. The CDR3 loop reads CAISELGTGTRTYNEQFF. The CDR3, as DNA: TGTGCCATCAGTGAGCTAGGAACCGGGACTAGGACCTACAATGAGCAGTTCTTC.

In its sample, this clone was seen once. The chain carries TRBV7-9 and TRBJ2-5; weak D call: TRBD1 (6 bases). V shed 4 bases and J shed 5 bases, with 11 bases lying between them. The CDR3 contains 13 residues. CDR1 is SEHNR and CDR2 is FQNEAQ in the germline V gene (reference sequence). As DNA, the CDR3 is TGTGCCAGCAGCTCAAACAGGGCCGAGACCCAGTACTTC. Encoded protein: CASSSNRAETQYF.

The genes are TRBV6-5 and TRBJ1-2; 9 bases fit TRBD1. Germline V gene data show CDR1 as MNHEY and CDR2 as SVGAGI. The CDR3 runs 14 residues. Trimming cost V 6 bases and J 8 bases; bases outside gene matches: 10. Here the CDR3 DNA reads TGTGCCAGCAGGGACTACACAGGGGGCTTAGGCTACACCTTC. Protein product: CASRDYTGGLGYTF.

The chain has TRBV3-1 (or the pseudogene TRBV3-2) and TRBJ1-2; tentative D call: TRBD1 (5 bases). Trimming shortened V by 1 base and J by 4 bases, and 19 bases separated the two germline ends. Per the germline V gene, CDR1 is LGHDT and CDR2 is YNNKEL (reference sequence). The CDR3 has 17 residues. The CDR3 coding sequence is TGTGCCAGCAGCCAAGGAGGTGTAGGCAGGGCGGCCTATGGCTACACCTTC. Amino acids: CASSQGGVGRAAYGYTF.

The CDR3 DNA reads as TGTGCCAGCAGCGCCCTAGCGGGAGGGCAAGAGACCCAGTACTTC. This sequence encodes CASSALAGGQETQYF. This rearrangement joins TRBV9 to TRBJ2-5; 12 bases agree with TRBD2. The length of the CDR3 is 15 residues. V lost 3 bases to trimming and J lost 2 bases; unmatched junction nucleotides: 2. Germline CDR1 reads SGDLS; CDR2 reads YYNGEE.

The genes are TRBV30 and TRBJ1-1; no firm D call. The length of the CDR3 is 17 residues. Germline V gene sequence: CDR1 GTSNPN, CDR2 SVGIG (reference sequence). The V and J ends lost 0 bases and 1 base respectively, with 18 bases between them. CDR3: CAWSVRLYTPENTEAFF. DNA for the CDR3: TGTGCCTGGAGTGTACGTCTTTACACGCCAGAGAACACTGAAGCTTTCTTT.

The gene calls are TRBV3-1 (or the pseudogene TRBV3-2) and TRBJ2-1, with 9 positions matching TRBD1. Germline V gives CDR1 LGHDT, CDR2 YNNKEL (reference sequence). The CDR3 is 16 residues long. V was clipped by 0 bases and J by 7 bases; unmatched bases: 7. The CDR3 loop reads CASSQDLDRGWNEQFF. CDR3 nucleotide sequence: TGTGCCAGCAGCCAAGATCTGGACAGGGGATGGAATGAGCAGTTCTTC.

The rearrangement links TRBV9 to TRBJ2-2; a possible D gene is TRBD1 (6 bases). This CDR3 is 15 amino acids long. V was shortened by 0 bases and J by 7 bases, with 13 bases between the two germline ends. From germline, CDR1 is SGDLS and CDR2 YYNGEE. CDR3 DNA sequence: TGTGCCAGCAGCGTAGGAGGGGGAGTATTCGGGGAGCTGTTTTTT. It specifies CASSVGGGVFGELFF.

The chain is built from TRBV29-1 and TRBJ1-2, with TRBD1 matching over 7 bases. The CDR3 contains 13 residues. V was clipped by 7 bases and J by 1 base; unmatched bases: 6. Germline CDR1 and CDR2: SQVTM and ANQGSEA. Here the CDR3 reads CSASQGDNYGYTF. CDR3 coding DNA: TGCAGCGCCAGCCAGGGGGATAACTATGGCTACACCTTC.

The chain couples TRBV20-1 to TRBJ2-1, with D perhaps TRBD1 (5 bases). Trimming pared 1 base from V and 11 bases from J, leaving 9 bases between. CDR3 length: 11 amino acids. Germline CDR1 DFQATT, CDR2 SNEGSKA (reference sequence). The CDR3 DNA reads as TGCAGTGCTAGAGTTTCAGGGCAGCAGTTCTTC. Its protein is CSARVSGQQFF.

This clone occurred a few times. This chain connects TRBV28 to TRBJ2-7; D not resolved. In germline, CDR1 is MDHEN, CDR2 SYDVKM. This CDR3 is 15 amino acids long. V lost 1 base and J lost 0, with 10 bases in between. CDR3 sequence reads: CASSLLSRVSYEQYF. The CDR3 DNA reads as TGTGCCAGCAGTTTATTGTCCCGGGTCTCCTACGAGCAGTACTTC.

The chain employs TRBV5-1 and TRBJ1-2; D remains unclear. The germline gives CDR1 SGHRS, CDR2 YFSETQ. Deletions cut 4 bases from V and 0 bases from J, with 4 bases between. The CDR3 consists of 12 residues. The CDR3 reads CASSQSNYGYTF. CDR3 in DNA: TGCGCCAGCAGCCAATCTAACTATGGCTACACCTTC.

This clone is classed as medium-sized. The chain is built from TRBV7-7 and TRBJ2-5; D gene ambiguous. The CDR3 covers 17 residues. Germline values: CDR1 SSHAT, CDR2 FNYEAQ (reference sequence). V was shortened by 1 base and J by 3 bases, with 18 bases between the two germline ends. The CDR3 loop reads CASSLGGVAPREETQYF. As DNA, the CDR3 is TGTGCCAGCAGCTTAGGCGGAGTAGCACCGAGAGAAGAGACCCAGTACTTC.